This T cell receptor (beta chain) was documented in a study of CXCR3-negative and CXCR3-positive naive CD8 T cells. Study-level points and caveats: High diversity, comparable across both naive subsets, contrasted with much lower diversity in memory CD8+ cells. Across naive subsets, surface CD5 expression was comparable, and TCR strength was inferred from properties of the TRB CDR3. Partial loss of CXCR3 expression followed cryopreservation; most assays used fresh PBMCs. CXCR3-positive naive cells had more hydrophobic TRB CDR3s than CXCR3-negative naive cells.

Concerning this clonotype: Its antigen is undetermined.

The naive CD8+ gate required CD45RO-CCR7+CD27+CD95- phenotype. All TRB cDNA libraries came from 5' RACE performed with UMI labels. Following a re-call of the 5' RACE reads, TCRdb has one entry per CDR3 protein and lacks DNA. The data include 90,000 to 100,000 distinct CDR3 sequences; the top ten clones carry roughly 1.1%. This CDR3 region has 15 residues. Sequencing input: naive CXCR3+ CD8+ T cells from blood. As for subset: CD45RO-CCR7+CD27+CD95- naive CD8+ T cells expressing CXCR3 (TNR3+). V is TRBV12-3 or TRBV12-4 and J is TRBJ2-2; TCRdb designates TRBD2, a call that cannot be tested without DNA. The clonotype originates from a human donor in good health. Some clones in this sample may be carry-over from other donors' samples. CDR3 loop: CASSRLAVNTGELFF.